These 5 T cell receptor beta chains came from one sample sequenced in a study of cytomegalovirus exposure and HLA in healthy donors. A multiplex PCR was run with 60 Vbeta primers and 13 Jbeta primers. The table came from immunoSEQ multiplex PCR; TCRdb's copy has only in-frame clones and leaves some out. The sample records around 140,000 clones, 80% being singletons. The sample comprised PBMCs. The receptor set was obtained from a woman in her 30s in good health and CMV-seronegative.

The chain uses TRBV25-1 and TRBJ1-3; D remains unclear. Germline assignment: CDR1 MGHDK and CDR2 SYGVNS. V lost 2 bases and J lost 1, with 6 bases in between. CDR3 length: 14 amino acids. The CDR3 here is CASSEGQSGNTIYF. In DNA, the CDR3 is TGTGCCAGCAGTGAAGGGCAGTCTGGAAACACCATATATTTT.

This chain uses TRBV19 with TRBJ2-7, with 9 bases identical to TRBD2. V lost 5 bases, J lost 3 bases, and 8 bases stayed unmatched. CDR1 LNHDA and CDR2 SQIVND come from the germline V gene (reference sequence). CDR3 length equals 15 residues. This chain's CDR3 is CASSEVAGDHYEQYF. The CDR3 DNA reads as TGTGCCAGTAGTGAGGTAGCGGGGGACCACTACGAGCAGTACTTC.

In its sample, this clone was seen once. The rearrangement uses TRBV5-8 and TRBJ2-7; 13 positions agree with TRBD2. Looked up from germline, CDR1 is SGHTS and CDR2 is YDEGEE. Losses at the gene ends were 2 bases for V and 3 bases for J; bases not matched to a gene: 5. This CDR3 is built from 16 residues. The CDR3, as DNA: TGTGCCAGCAGCTTTTTAGGGACTAGCGGGGTCTACGAGCAGTACTTC. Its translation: CASSFLGTSGVYEQYF.

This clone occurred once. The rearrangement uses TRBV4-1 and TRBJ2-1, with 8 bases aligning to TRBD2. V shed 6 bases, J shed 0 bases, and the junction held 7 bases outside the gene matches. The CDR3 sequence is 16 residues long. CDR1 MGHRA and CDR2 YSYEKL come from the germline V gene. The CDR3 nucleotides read TGCGCCAGCAGACAGAGCGGGGGCCGCTCCTACAATGAGCAGTTCTTC. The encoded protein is CASRQSGGRSYNEQFF.

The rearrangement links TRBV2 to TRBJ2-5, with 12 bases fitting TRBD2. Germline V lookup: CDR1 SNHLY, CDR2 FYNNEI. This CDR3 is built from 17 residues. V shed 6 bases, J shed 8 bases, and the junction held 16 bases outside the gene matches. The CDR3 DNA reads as TGTGCCAGCAGGGAGTGGCTAGCGGGGGGGGCCTTAGGTACCCAGTACTTC. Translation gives CASREWLAGGALGTQYF.